Presented here are 30 T cell receptor beta chains from one specimen sequenced in a study of beta chain features in type 1 diabetes. Study-level points and caveats: In all four CD4+ subsets, TCRB CDR3 length was significantly, moderately reduced in type 1 diabetes.

The investigators reverse transcribed all of the isolated RNA, so they sequenced expressed TCRB transcripts. Data came from immunoSEQ multiplex PCR; TCRdb stores just in-frame clones and leaves some out. This sample yields hundreds of thousands of clones, of which around an eighth are seen a single time; just under 0.04% belongs to the top ten. Their antigen targets remain unknown. The sample was naive CD4+ T cells from blood. Source of these receptors: a man aged 18 to 30 with type 1 diabetes.

The genes are TRBV5-1 and TRBJ1-2; D perhaps matches TRBD1 (5 bases). Trimming pared 4 bases from V and 1 base from J, leaving 14 bases between. This CDR3 comprises 15 residues. Germline V gene lookup returns CDR1 SGHRS and CDR2 YFSETQ. The CDR3 loop is CASSPGDRDNYGYTF. Written as DNA, the CDR3 is TGCGCCAGCAGCCCCGGGGACCGAGATAACTATGGCTACACCTTC.

Note on this clone: At one end, the junction sequence differs from germline, possibly due to a read error. The chain has TRBV7-7 and TRBJ2-7; D perhaps matches TRBD2 (7 bases). This CDR3 region has 15 residues. Germline values: CDR1 SSHAT, CDR2 FNYEAQ (reference sequence). The CDR3 DNA follows: TGTGCTAGCAGCCGCGGGGGCGCGAATGACTACGAGCAGTACTTC. This translates into CASSRGGANDYEQYF.

This clone has a handful of counts. V is TRBV29-1 and J is TRBJ2-4, with a weak D call TRBD2 (6 bases). CDR1 is SQVTM, CDR2 ANQGSEA, per germline. The CDR3 runs 15 residues. The V end was cut by 7 bases, the J end by 6 bases, with 22 bases between. The DNA for the CDR3 is TGCAGCGCCCGCACCGGGACTTCTCGAGGAAACATTCAGTACTTC. This translates into CSARTGTSRGNIQYF.

Only a few counts were recorded for this clone. The rearrangement joins TRBV5-4 to TRBJ2-7; no definite D call. V gave up 0 bases and J gave up 2 bases, with 9 bases separating them. CDR1 is SGHNT and CDR2 is YYREEE in the germline V gene (reference sequence). The CDR3 sequence is 14 residues long. The CDR3: CASSLAGRPYEQYF. CDR3 bases: TGTGCCAGCAGCTTGGCTGGCAGACCCTACGAGCAGTACTTC.

This clone was seen a handful of times. V gene TRBV10-3 combines with J gene TRBJ2-7; D may be TRBD2 (5 bases). Germline lookup yields CDR1 ENHRY and CDR2 SYGVKD. CDR3 length equals 13 residues. Trimming took 4 bases from V and 2 from J, leaving 9 bases between them. CDR3: CAISAGGTYEQYF. The CDR3 DNA reads TGTGCCATCAGTGCCGGAGGCACCTACGAGCAGTACTTC.

This chain links TRBV27 with TRBJ1-1, with a weak D call TRBD1 (6 bases). Germline assignment: CDR1 MNHEY and CDR2 SMNVEV (reference sequence). Deletions cut 4 bases from V and 1 base from J, with 13 bases between. CDR3 size: 15 residues. CDR3 in DNA: TGTGCCAGCAGTTCGCCGACAGGTTCGAACACTGAAGCTTTCTTT. It translates to CASSSPTGSNTEAFF.

The chain combines TRBV7-9 with TRBJ1-1; D not certain. Germline V CDR1 and CDR2: SEHNR, FQNEAQ (reference sequence). The CDR3 totals 13 residues. The V end lost 3 bases, the J end lost 5 bases, and 10 bases lay between the germline ends. DNA for the CDR3: TGTGCCAGCAGCTTGATCTTGGGGACTGAAGCTTTCTTT. This sequence encodes CASSLILGTEAFF.

This rearrangement joins TRBV6-6 to TRBJ2-1; 7 bases map to TRBD1. V trimming: 6 bases; J trimming: 2 bases; junction bases outside the gene matches: 10. The CDR3 is 16 amino acids. CDR1 MNHNY and CDR2 SVGAGI come from the germline V gene (reference sequence). CDR3 protein: CASRSGQAPAYNEQFF. The CDR3 DNA reads as TGTGCCAGCAGGAGCGGACAGGCCCCCGCCTACAATGAGCAGTTCTTC.

This rearrangement joins TRBV2 to TRBJ1-1; D not certain. The CDR3 is 14 amino acids. Trimming took off 0 bases at V and 8 bases at J, with 13 bases between the two ends. The germline CDR1 and CDR2 sequences are SNHLY and FYNNEI. Here the CDR3 DNA reads TGTGCCAGCAGTGAAGCGAGCCGGATAAACGAAGCTTTCTTT. Protein product: CASSEASRINEAFF.

This chain joins TRBV29-1 and TRBJ1-1; D gene ambiguous. The CDR3 totals 13 residues. Germline V gene data show CDR1 as SQVTM and CDR2 as ANQGSEA. Trimming took 4 bases from V and 1 from J, leaving 10 bases between them. CDR3 bases: TGCAGCGTTGTTCGGGTCTCGAACACTGAAGCTTTCTTT. It encodes CSVVRVSNTEAFF.

This chain uses TRBV19 with TRBJ2-3; tentatively, D is TRBD2 (7 bases). Trimming left V 7 bases short and J 6 bases short, with 14 bases between. Germline lookup yields CDR1 LNHDA and CDR2 SQIVND (reference sequence). The CDR3 runs 13 residues. The CDR3 bases are TGTGCCAGTACCCAGGGGAGGGAGGATACGCAGTATTTT. Translated: CASTQGREDTQYF.

This clone occurred a few times. V and J are TRBV6-5 and TRBJ1-5; a weak D match, TRBD1 (5 bases). The CDR3 sequence is 13 residues long. CDR1 and CDR2 from the germline V gene are MNHEY and SVGAGI. V was pared by 9 bases and J by 4 bases, with 13 bases between. The DNA for the CDR3 is TGTGCCAGTCAGGGAAGGGAAAATCAGCCCCAGCATTTT. Translating it yields CASQGRENQPQHF.

This clone appeared a few times. The rearrangement uses TRBV15 and TRBJ1-1; D gene uncertain. V gave up 0 bases and J gave up 0 bases, with 5 bases separating them. There are 14 residues in the CDR3. CDR1 LNHNV and CDR2 YYDKDF come from the germline V gene (reference sequence). Here the CDR3 reads CATSRDRMNTEAFF. The CDR3 nucleotides are TGTGCCACCAGCAGAGACAGAATGAACACTGAAGCTTTCTTT.

The CDR3 loop reads CASSQSTGQSPLHF. CDR3 bases: TGTGCCAGCAGCCAGTCGACAGGGCAATCACCCCTCCACTTT. The V call is TRBV4-2, the J call TRBJ1-6; 7 nucleotides line up with TRBD1. Germline CDR1 is LGHNA and CDR2 is YNFKEQ. Losses at the gene ends were 3 bases for V and 10 bases for J; bases not matched to a gene: 6. The CDR3 is 14 residues long.

This clone occurred a few times. J is TRBJ2-1 and V is TRBV10-3; tentatively, D is TRBD2 (5 bases). Germline V gene lookup returns CDR1 ENHRY and CDR2 SYGVKD. The germline V and J ends were trimmed by 6 bases and 10 bases, with 13 bases remaining between them. This CDR3 region has 12 residues. CDR3 nucleotides: TGTGCCATCAGCGGTACTAGTTTAGAGCAGTTCTTC. It codes for CAISGTSLEQFF.

The gene calls are TRBV25-1 and TRBJ1-5; weak D call: TRBD1 (5 bases). CDR1 is MGHDK, CDR2 SYGVNS, per germline. This CDR3 region has 14 residues. Trimming stripped 1 base from V and 6 bases from J, with 10 bases between. The CDR3: CASSELWGTQPQHF. The CDR3 DNA reads TGTGCCAGCAGTGAATTGTGGGGGACTCAGCCCCAGCATTTT.

The chain employs TRBV9 and TRBJ2-1; D may be TRBD1 or TRBD2 (6 bases each). Between the trimmed V and J ends, which lost 0 bases and 10 bases, there was a span of 17 bases. The germline V gene encodes CDR1 SGDLS and CDR2 YYNGEE. The CDR3 runs 15 residues. The CDR3: CASSVVAGGHSEQFF. As DNA, the CDR3 is TGTGCCAGCAGCGTAGTGGCCGGGGGCCATTCGGAGCAGTTCTTC.

There are a few counts of this clone. The chain uses TRBV18 and TRBJ1-1, with 8 bases lining up with TRBD1. CDR3 length: 16 residues. Germline V gene data show CDR1 as KGHSH and CDR2 as LQKENI. The junction had 7 bases not matched to a gene; V was cut back by 1 base and J by 3 bases. The CDR3 DNA is TGTGCCAGCTCACCACGGACAGGGACCATAGACACTGAAGCTTTCTTT. Its translation is CASSPRTGTIDTEAFF.

This chain links TRBV7-2 with TRBJ2-3; D is unclear. The CDR3 covers 15 residues. CDR1 SGHTA and CDR2 FQGNSA come from the germline V gene. V gave up 0 bases and J gave up 0 bases, with 7 bases separating them. In DNA, the CDR3 is TGTGCCAGCAGCTTAGCGGTTTATAGCACAGATACGCAGTATTTT. The encoded protein is CASSLAVYSTDTQYF.

The chain uses TRBV30 and TRBJ1-2, with D unresolved. The CDR3 spans 12 residues. The V end lost 0 bases, the J end lost 4 bases, and 6 bases lay between the germline ends. The germline CDR1 and CDR2 sequences are GTSNPN and SVGIG (reference sequence). The CDR3 loop is CAWSVWTYGYTF. The DNA of the CDR3 is TGTGCCTGGAGTGTGTGGACCTATGGCTACACCTTC. The variable domain in full, with the rest retrieved from reference TRBV30 and TRBJ1-2, is SQTIHQWPATLVQPVGSPLSLECTVEGTSNPNLYWYRQAAGRGLQLLFYSVGIGQISSEVPQNLSASRPQDRQFILSSKKLLLSDSGFYLCAWSVWTYGYTFGSGTRLTVV.

This clone occurred a few times. V usage is TRBV6-5 and J usage is TRBJ2-7; D is possibly TRBD2 (5 bases). Trimming took 0 bases from V and 4 from J, leaving 10 bases between them. The V gene's germline CDR1 is MNHEY and CDR2 SVGAGI. This CDR3 has 14 residues. The CDR3 DNA sequence: TGTGCCAGCAGTTACTCGAAGACGGGGTACGAGCAGTACTTC. It specifies CASSYSKTGYEQYF.

The chain links TRBV5-1 to TRBJ1-1; unclear D gene. The CDR3 runs to 14 residues. Germline V CDR1 and CDR2: SGHRS, YFSETQ. Trimming stripped 0 bases from V and 2 bases from J, with 8 bases between. CDR3 sequence (DNA): TGCGCCAGCAGCTTGGTTCAAAAAAACACTGAAGCTTTCTTT. Its translation is CASSLVQKNTEAFF.

Turning to this clone: Other DNA sequences in the same sample also yield this CDR3. The gene calls are TRBV5-1 and TRBJ2-5, with a tentative D call TRBD2 (7 bases). The CDR3 totals 14 residues. Trimming cost V 4 bases and J 5 bases, with 15 bases left between them. CDR1 is SGHRS and CDR2 is YFSETQ in the germline V gene. The CDR3 nucleotides are TGCGCCAGCAGCCCCGGGACGGGGGGCGAGACCCAGTACTTC. Translated, it gives CASSPGTGGETQYF.

The gene calls are TRBV2 and TRBJ2-1; 8 nucleotides align to TRBD1. Germline V CDR1 and CDR2: SNHLY, FYNNEI. The V and J ends lost 6 bases and 6 bases, in that order; junction bases with no gene match: 7. The CDR3 has 14 residues. The CDR3 DNA is TGTGCCAGCAGCTGGACAGGGACAGTCAATGAGCAGTTCTTC. Translated, it gives CASSWTGTVNEQFF.

For the CDR3, the DNA is TGTGCCAGCAGCCAAACCTCGGGGGCTTGGGAGACCCAGTACTTC. Residues: CASSQTSGAWETQYF. This sequence joins TRBV7-2 and TRBJ2-5; TRBD1 or TRBD2 may be the D gene (6 bases each). The ends were cut back, 5 bases at V and 5 bases at J, with 18 bases in the middle. This CDR3 contains 15 residues. Germline assignment: CDR1 SGHTA and CDR2 FQGNSA.

Many counts were recorded for this clone. V gene TRBV21-1 combines with J gene TRBJ2-5; the D call in the table, TRBD1, was not verified against the DNA. TRBV21-1 is described as a pseudogene. CDR3 length: 15 amino acids. CDR3 sequence reads: CASSNLGQRQETQYF. The CDR3, as DNA: TGTGCCAGCAGCAATTTGGGACAACGGCAAGAGACCCAGTACTTC.

The chain joins TRBV29-1 to TRBJ2-7, with 12 positions matching TRBD2. Germline V lookup: CDR1 SQVTM, CDR2 ANQGSEA. Losses at the gene ends were 7 bases for V and 1 base for J; bases not matched to a gene: 14. The CDR3 is 17 residues long. The CDR3: CSAARLAGVSGSYEQYF. The CDR3 coding sequence is TGCAGCGCGGCCAGACTAGCGGGAGTGAGTGGTTCCTACGAGCAGTACTTC.

With regard to this clone: The sample carries other DNA sequences with the same CDR3. The CDR3 DNA reads TGTGCCAGCAGCCCATACACCGGGGAGCTGTTTTTT. It translates to CASSPYTGELFF. The chain uses TRBV7-2 and TRBJ2-2; the D is unclear. CDR3 size: 12 residues. The V end was cut by 5 bases, the J end by 3 bases, with 4 bases between. Germline-derived CDR1 and CDR2 are SGHTA and FQGNSA.

This clone was counted only a few times. V usage is TRBV9 and J usage is TRBJ2-7; a possible D gene is TRBD2 (6 bases). Per the germline V gene, CDR1 is SGDLS and CDR2 is YYNGEE. The CDR3 runs 15 residues. V lost 2 bases, J lost 2 bases, and 14 bases lay in between. The CDR3 DNA follows: TGTGCCAGCAGCGTTTCTTGGCGGACTACCTACGAGCAGTACTTC. Its translation: CASSVSWRTTYEQYF.

This clone turned up a few times. The CDR3 nucleotides are TGTGCCAGCAGCCGACAGGGGGCCGGCACAGATACGCAGTATTTT. This translates into CASSRQGAGTDTQYF. This rearrangement joins TRBV7-9 to TRBJ2-3; 10 bases map to TRBD1. This CDR3 comprises 15 residues. Germline values: CDR1 SEHNR, CDR2 FQNEAQ (reference sequence). The ends lost 5 bases at V and 1 base at J; junction bases unmatched: 3. Variable domain in full (rest from reference TRBV7-9 and TRBJ2-3): DTGVSQNPRHKITKRGQNVTFRCDPISEHNRLYWYRQTLGQGPEFLTYFQNEAQLEKSRLLSDRFSAERPKGSFSTLEIQRTEQGDSAMYLCASSRQGAGTDTQYFGPGTRLTVL.